The 10 T cell receptor beta chains presented below share a single source sample, sequenced in a study of T cells in localized non-small cell lung cancer. Profiling relied on immunoSEQ multiplex PCR, and the TCRdb table lists in-frame clones only, not all of them. This table has 60,000 to 75,000 clones, almost 85% appearing once. The specimen was peripheral blood, collected before any cancer treatment. The origin of the receptors is a female donor aged 60 or older with stage I lung adenocarcinoma.

The chain carries TRBV2 and TRBJ1-1, with D uncertain. Germline loops: CDR1 SNHLY, CDR2 FYNNEI. This CDR3 is built from 12 residues. V lost 7 bases and J 8 bases, leaving 14 bases between the germline ends. The CDR3: CASMTRGPEAFF. CDR3 DNA: TGTGCCAGCATGACGAGAGGCCCCGAAGCTTTCTTT. The variable domain in full, completed from reference TRBV2 and TRBJ1-1, reads EPEVTQTPSHQVTQMGQEVILRCVPISNHLYFYWYRQILGQKVEFLVSFYNNEISEKSEIFDDQFSVERPDGSNFTLKIRSTKLEDSAMYFCASMTRGPEAFFGQGTRLTVV.

The chain is built from TRBV11-2 and TRBJ2-3, with 8 nucleotides matching TRBD2. The junction had 6 bases not matched to a gene; V was cut back by 5 bases and J by 2 bases. The CDR3 runs to 15 residues. CDR1 is SGHAT, CDR2 FQNNGV, per germline. The CDR3 DNA sequence: TGTGCCAGCAGCACCCGGACTAGCATCACAGATACGCAGTATTTT. It is translated as CASSTRTSITDTQYF.

V is TRBV19 and J is TRBJ1-1, with D unresolved. The CDR3 runs 16 residues. V gave up 6 bases and J gave up 6 bases, with 23 bases separating them. Per the germline V gene, CDR1 is LNHDA and CDR2 is SQIVND (reference sequence). The CDR3 DNA reads TGTGCCAGTAGCCTGGCCGAGGGTAGGCGGCGGCCTGAAGCTTTCTTT. Translation: CASSLAEGRRRPEAFF.

The chain recombines TRBV2 with TRBJ1-1; D is perhaps TRBD1 (5 bases). CDR1 is SNHLY, CDR2 FYNNEI, per germline. This CDR3 is built from 14 residues. With 4 bases removed from V and 4 bases from J, the gap between germline ends came to 13 bases. The CDR3 spells CASSVSQGPTEAFF. CDR3 bases: TGTGCCAGCAGTGTTTCTCAGGGACCCACTGAAGCTTTCTTT. Drawing the rest from reference TRBV2 and TRBJ1-1, the complete variable domain is EPEVTQTPSHQVTQMGQEVILRCVPISNHLYFYWYRQILGQKVEFLVSFYNNEISEKSEIFDDQFSVERPDGSNFTLKIRSTKLEDSAMYFCASSVSQGPTEAFFGQGTRLTVV.

The chain employs TRBV18 and TRBJ1-5; 9 bases map to TRBD1. This CDR3 region has 14 residues. Per the germline V gene, CDR1 is KGHSH and CDR2 is LQKENI. The ends lost 4 bases at V and 5 bases at J; junction bases unmatched: 3. In DNA, the CDR3 is TGTGCCAGCTCACGTACAGGGGGCGATCAGCCCCAGCATTTT. Its translation is CASSRTGGDQPQHF. Based on the CDR3 plus reference TRBV18 and TRBJ1-5, the full variable domain is NAGVMQNPRHLVRRRGQEARLRCSPMKGHSHVYWYRQLPEEGLKFMVYLQKENIIDESGMPKERFSAEFPKEGPSILRIQQVVRGDSAAYFCASSRTGGDQPQHFGDGTRLSIL.

CDR3 loop: CASSLAPGGLGEKLFF. The DNA for the CDR3 is TGCGCCAGCAGCTTGGCCCCTGGGGGGTTAGGTGAAAAACTGTTTTTT. The chain combines TRBV5-1 with TRBJ1-4; tentative D call: TRBD1 (5 bases). Per germline, CDR1 SGHRS and CDR2 YFSETQ. The CDR3 is 16 amino acids. V shed 0 bases and J shed 7 bases, with 16 bases lying between them.

This chain connects TRBV11-2 to TRBJ2-2; no clear D gene. Trimming stripped 3 bases from V and 4 bases from J, with 12 bases between. Germline-derived CDR1 and CDR2 are SGHAT and FQNNGV. The CDR3 totals 15 residues. The DNA for the CDR3 is TGTGCCAGCAGCTTCTTGGTTACGAGCACCGGGGAGCTGTTTTTT. It yields the protein CASSFLVTSTGELFF.

There are a few counts of this clone. J is TRBJ2-7 and V is TRBV2; perhaps TRBD1 as D (5 bases). Between the trimmed V and J ends, which lost 8 bases and 0 bases, there was a span of 11 bases. The CDR3 is 13 residues long. Germline-derived CDR1 and CDR2 are SNHLY and FYNNEI. CDR3 loop: CASQGYSSYEQYF. In nucleotides, the CDR3 is TGTGCCAGCCAGGGCTATAGCTCCTACGAGCAGTACTTC.

The chain recombines TRBV7-8 with TRBJ2-6; TRBD2 aligns across 8 bases. Germline assignment: CDR1 SGHVS and CDR2 FQNEAQ. Trimming removed 5 bases from V and 2 bases from J; junction bases left unmatched: 11. The CDR3 is made up of 18 amino acids. This chain's CDR3 is CASSEGVPGGPGANVLTF. The CDR3 DNA sequence: TGTGCCAGCAGCGAAGGAGTCCCGGGAGGGCCTGGGGCCAACGTCCTGACTTTC.

This clone was seen once. The chain couples TRBV27 to TRBJ1-1; D is perhaps TRBD1 (6 bases). The CDR3 sequence is 15 residues long. CDR1 is MNHEY, CDR2 SMNVEV, per germline (reference sequence). Trimming shortened V by 0 bases and J by 5 bases, and 13 bases separated the two germline ends. The CDR3 DNA reads as TGTGCCAGCAGTTTATCGCCACAGGGTCGGACTGAAGCTTTCTTT. It yields the protein CASSLSPQGRTEAFF.